This T cell receptor beta chain emerged from a study of cytomegalovirus exposure and HLA in healthy donors. In the PCR, 60 Vbeta and 13 Jbeta primers were used. Assay: immunoSEQ multiplex PCR; the TCRdb copy retains only in-frame clones and omits some. The top ten hold less than 1.5% of the sample, which has tens of thousands of clones, 75% to 80% seen once. Regarding the study as a whole: When analyzed later, a missense DCLRE1C variant was found to be linked to TCR beta V- and J-gene trimming. Whilst most TCR sequences proved rare, a subset of public TCRs occurred across many donors.

Concerning this clone itself: Its antigen remains unknown.

Healthy bone marrow donors made up the donors. This clonotype was sampled from a female donor in good health and CMV-seronegative. Material: PBMCs.

The CDR3 spells CATSRGGQGATGELFF. Here the CDR3 DNA reads TGTGCCACCAGCAGAGGAGGTCAGGGTGCCACCGGGGAGCTGTTTTTT. The rearrangement links TRBV15 to TRBJ2-2, with TRBD1 as a possible D gene (5 bases). Trimming took 1 base from V and 4 from J, leaving 13 bases between them. The CDR3 contains 16 residues. CDR1 and CDR2 (germline): LNHNV, YYDKDF (reference sequence).